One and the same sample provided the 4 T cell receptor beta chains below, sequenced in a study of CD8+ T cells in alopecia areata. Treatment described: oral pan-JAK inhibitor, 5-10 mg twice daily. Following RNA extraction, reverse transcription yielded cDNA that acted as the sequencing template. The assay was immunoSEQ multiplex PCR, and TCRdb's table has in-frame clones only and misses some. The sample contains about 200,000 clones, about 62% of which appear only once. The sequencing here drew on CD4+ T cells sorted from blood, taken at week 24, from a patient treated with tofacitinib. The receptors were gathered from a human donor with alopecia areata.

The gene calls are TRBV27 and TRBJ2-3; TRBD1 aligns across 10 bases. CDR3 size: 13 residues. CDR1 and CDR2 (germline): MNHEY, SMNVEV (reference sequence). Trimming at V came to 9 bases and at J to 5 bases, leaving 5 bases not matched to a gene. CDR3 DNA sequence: TGTGCCAGTCCGGGACAGGGGATAGATACGCAGTATTTT. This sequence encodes CASPGQGIDTQYF.

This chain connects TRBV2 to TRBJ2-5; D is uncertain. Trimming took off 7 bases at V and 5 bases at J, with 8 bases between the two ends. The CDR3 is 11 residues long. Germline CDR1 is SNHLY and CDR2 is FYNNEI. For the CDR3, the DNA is TGTGCCAGCACGGTCTGGGAGACCCAGTACTTC. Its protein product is CASTVWETQYF. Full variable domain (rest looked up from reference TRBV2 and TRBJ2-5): EPEVTQTPSHQVTQMGQEVILRCVPISNHLYFYWYRQILGQKVEFLVSFYNNEISEKSEIFDDQFSVERPDGSNFTLKIRSTKLEDSAMYFCASTVWETQYFGPGTRLLVL.

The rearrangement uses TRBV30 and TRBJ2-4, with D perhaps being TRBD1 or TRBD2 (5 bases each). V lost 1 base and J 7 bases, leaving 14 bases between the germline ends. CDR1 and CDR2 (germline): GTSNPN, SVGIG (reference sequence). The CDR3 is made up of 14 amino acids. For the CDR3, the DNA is TGTGCCTGGAGTGCAGGGACCTCCGGGAACATTCAGTACTTC. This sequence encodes CAWSAGTSGNIQYF.

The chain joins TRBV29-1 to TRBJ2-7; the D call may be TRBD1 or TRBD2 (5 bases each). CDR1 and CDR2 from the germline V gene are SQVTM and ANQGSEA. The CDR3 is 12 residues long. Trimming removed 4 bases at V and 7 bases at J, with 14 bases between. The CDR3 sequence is CSVGQFRGEQYF. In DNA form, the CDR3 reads TGCAGCGTTGGACAGTTTCGAGGGGAGCAGTACTTC.